The sequence of this TCR beta chain was determined in a study of CD8 T cells in ankylosing spondylitis. Overall study results and limits: Previously reported in reactive arthritis synovial fluid and blood were some of the motif variants.

Many counts were recorded for this clonotype. Antigen unknown. CDR1 is DFQATT, CDR2 SNEGSKA, per germline (reference sequence). The ends were cut back, 7 bases at V and 2 bases at J, with 9 bases in the middle. The CDR3 is made up of 12 amino acids. In TCRdb, the 5' RACE reads were re-called with MiXCR into one record per CDR3 protein. The table lists about 240,000 distinct CDR3 sequences, about 11% of them singletons. J is TRBJ2-1 and V is TRBV20-1, with D perhaps matching TRBD2 (5 bases). This clonotype was obtained from a male donor with ankylosing spondylitis or in good health (not recorded which). Sequenced input: blood, either unsorted or a sorted T cell fraction (not recorded which). The DNA for the CDR3 is TGCAGTGTCGGAGGTACCTACAATGAGCAGTTCTTC. It translates to CSVGGTYNEQFF.